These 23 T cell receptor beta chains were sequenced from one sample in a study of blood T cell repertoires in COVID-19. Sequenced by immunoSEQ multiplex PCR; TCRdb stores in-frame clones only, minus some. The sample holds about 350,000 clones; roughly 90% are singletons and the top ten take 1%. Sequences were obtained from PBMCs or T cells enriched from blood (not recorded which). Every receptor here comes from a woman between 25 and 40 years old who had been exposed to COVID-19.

The CDR3 spells CSVEDAWRPYF. CDR3 in DNA: TGCAGCGTTGAAGATGCCTGGAGGCCGTACTTC. J is TRBJ2-7 and V is TRBV29-1; D perhaps matches TRBD2 (5 bases). Trimming left V 0 bases short and J 12 bases short, with 12 bases between. The CDR3 runs to 11 residues. Looked up from germline, CDR1 is SQVTM and CDR2 is ANQGSEA.

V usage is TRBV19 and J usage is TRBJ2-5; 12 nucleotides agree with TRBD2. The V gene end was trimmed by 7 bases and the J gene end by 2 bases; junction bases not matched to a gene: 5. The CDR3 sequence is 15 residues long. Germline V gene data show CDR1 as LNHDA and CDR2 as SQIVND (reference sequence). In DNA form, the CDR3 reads TGTGCCAGTATGGCCGGGACTAGCGGGCAAGAGACCCAGTACTTC. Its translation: CASMAGTSGQETQYF.

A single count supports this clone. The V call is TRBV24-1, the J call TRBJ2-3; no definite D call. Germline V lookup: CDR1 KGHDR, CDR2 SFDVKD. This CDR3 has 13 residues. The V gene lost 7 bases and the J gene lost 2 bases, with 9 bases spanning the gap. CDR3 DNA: TGTGCCACCAGCCGGGTATTCACAGATACGCAGTATTTT. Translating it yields CATSRVFTDTQYF.

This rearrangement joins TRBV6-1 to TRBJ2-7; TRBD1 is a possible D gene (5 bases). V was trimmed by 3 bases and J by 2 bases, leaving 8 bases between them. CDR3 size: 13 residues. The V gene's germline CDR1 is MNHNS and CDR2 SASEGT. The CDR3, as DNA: TGTGCCAGCAGTGATTACAGGACCTACGAGCAGTACTTC. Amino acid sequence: CASSDYRTYEQYF.

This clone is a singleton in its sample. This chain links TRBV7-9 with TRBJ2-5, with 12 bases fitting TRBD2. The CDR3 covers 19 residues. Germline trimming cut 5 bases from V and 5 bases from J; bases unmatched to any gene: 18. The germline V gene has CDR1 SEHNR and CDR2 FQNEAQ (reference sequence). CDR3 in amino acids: CASSPPLGLAGGPIETQYF. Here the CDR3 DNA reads TGTGCCAGCAGCCCCCCCCTAGGGCTAGCGGGAGGGCCTATCGAGACCCAGTACTTC. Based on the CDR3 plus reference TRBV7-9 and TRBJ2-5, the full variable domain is DTGVSQNPRHKITKRGQNVTFRCDPISEHNRLYWYRQTLGQGPEFLTYFQNEAQLEKSRLLSDRFSAERPKGSFSTLEIQRTEQGDSAMYLCASSPPLGLAGGPIETQYFGPGTRLLVL.

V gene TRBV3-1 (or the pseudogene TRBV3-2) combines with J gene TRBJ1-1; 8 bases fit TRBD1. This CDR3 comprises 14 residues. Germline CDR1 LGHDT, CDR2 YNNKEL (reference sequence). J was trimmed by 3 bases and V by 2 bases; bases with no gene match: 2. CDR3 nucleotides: TGTGCCAGCAGCCAATCGGACAGGGACACTGAAGCTTTCTTT. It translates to CASSQSDRDTEAFF.

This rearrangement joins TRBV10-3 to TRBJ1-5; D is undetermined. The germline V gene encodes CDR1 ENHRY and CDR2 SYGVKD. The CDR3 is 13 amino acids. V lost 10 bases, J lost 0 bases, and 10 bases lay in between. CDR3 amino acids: CATHSYSNQPQHF. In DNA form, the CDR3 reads TGTGCCACCCACAGTTATAGCAATCAGCCCCAGCATTTT.

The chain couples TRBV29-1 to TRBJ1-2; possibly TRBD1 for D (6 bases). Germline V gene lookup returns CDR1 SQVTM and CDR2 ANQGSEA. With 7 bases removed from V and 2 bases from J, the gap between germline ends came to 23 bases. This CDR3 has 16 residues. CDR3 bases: TGCAGCGCCATAAACCCTGGGGGACAAGTCAACTATGGCTACACCTTC. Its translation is CSAINPGGQVNYGYTF.

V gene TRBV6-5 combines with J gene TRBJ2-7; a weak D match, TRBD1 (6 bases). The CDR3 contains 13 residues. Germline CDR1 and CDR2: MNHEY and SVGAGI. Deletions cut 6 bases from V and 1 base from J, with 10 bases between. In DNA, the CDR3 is TGTGCCAGCAGCCGGACAGTATCCTACGAGCAGTACTTC. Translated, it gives CASSRTVSYEQYF.

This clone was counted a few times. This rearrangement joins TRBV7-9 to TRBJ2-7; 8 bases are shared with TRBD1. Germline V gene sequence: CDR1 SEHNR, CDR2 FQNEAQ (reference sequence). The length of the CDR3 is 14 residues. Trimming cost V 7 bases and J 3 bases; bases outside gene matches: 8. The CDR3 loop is CASIAGTGNYEQYF. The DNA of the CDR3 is TGTGCCAGCATCGCCGGGACAGGCAACTACGAGCAGTACTTC. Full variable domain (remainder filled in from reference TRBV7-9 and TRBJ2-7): DTGVSQNPRHKITKRGQNVTFRCDPISEHNRLYWYRQTLGQGPEFLTYFQNEAQLEKSRLLSDRFSAERPKGSFSTLEIQRTEQGDSAMYLCASIAGTGNYEQYFGPGTRLTVT.

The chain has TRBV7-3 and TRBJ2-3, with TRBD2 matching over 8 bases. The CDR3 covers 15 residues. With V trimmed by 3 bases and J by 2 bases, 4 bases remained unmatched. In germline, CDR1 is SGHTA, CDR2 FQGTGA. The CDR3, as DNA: TGTGCCAGCAGCTTGGGCGGGAGGTTCACAGATACGCAGTATTTT. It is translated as CASSLGGRFTDTQYF. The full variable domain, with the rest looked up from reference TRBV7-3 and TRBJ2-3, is GAGVSQTPSNKVTEKGKYVELRCDPISGHTALYWYRQSLGQGPEFLIYFQGTGAADDSGLPNDRFFAVRPEGSVSTLKIQRTERGDSAVYLCASSLGGRFTDTQYFGPGTRLTVL.

The CDR3 loop reads CASSVSGLAGVQYF. The CDR3 nucleotides read TGTGCCAGCAGTGTCTCGGGACTAGCGGGAGTGCAGTACTTC. The genes are TRBV2 and TRBJ2-5; 14 bases are shared with TRBD2. The germline gives CDR1 SNHLY, CDR2 FYNNEI. The CDR3 is 14 amino acids. V shed 4 bases and J 11 bases; nucleotides not matched to a gene: 6.

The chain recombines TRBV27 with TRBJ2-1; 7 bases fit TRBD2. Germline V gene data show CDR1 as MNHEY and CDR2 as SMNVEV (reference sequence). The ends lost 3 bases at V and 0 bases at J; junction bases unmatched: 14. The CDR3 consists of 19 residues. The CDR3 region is CASSLTSSPFRSSYNEQFF. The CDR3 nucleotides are TGTGCCAGCAGTTTGACTAGCTCTCCCTTCAGAAGCTCCTACAATGAGCAGTTCTTC.

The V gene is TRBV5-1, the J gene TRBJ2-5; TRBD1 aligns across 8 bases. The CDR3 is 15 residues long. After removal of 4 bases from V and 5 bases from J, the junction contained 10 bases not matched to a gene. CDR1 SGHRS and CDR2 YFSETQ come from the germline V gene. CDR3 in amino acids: CASSLTGVFEETQYF. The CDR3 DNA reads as TGCGCCAGCAGCCTGACAGGGGTTTTTGAGGAGACCCAGTACTTC. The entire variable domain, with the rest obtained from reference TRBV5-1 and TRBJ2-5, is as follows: KAGVTQTPRYLIKTRGQQVTLSCSPISGHRSVSWYQQTPGQGLQFLFEYFSETQRNKGNFPGRFSGRQFSNSRSEMNVSTLELGDSALYLCASSLTGVFEETQYFGPGTRLLVL.

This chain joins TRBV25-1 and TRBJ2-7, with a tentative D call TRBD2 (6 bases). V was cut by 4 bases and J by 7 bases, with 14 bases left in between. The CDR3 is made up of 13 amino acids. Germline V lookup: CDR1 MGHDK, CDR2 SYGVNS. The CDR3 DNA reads TGTGCCAGCAGTGTCGGGGGTGTGAGTGAGCAGTACTTC. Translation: CASSVGGVSEQYF.

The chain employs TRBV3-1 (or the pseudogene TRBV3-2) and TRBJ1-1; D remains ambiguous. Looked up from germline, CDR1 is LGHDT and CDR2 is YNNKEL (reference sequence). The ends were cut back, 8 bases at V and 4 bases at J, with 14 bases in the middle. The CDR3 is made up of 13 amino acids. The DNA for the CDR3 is TGTGCCAGCCTCCCCCCCGCGGGCACTGAAGCTTTCTTT. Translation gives CASLPPAGTEAFF.

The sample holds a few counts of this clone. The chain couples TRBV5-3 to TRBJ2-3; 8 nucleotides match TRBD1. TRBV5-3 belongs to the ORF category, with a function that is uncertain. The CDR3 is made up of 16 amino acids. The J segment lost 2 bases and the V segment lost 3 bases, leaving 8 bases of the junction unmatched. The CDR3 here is CARSSQGAELTDTQYF. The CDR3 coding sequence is TGTGCCAGAAGCTCTCAGGGGGCAGAGCTCACAGATACGCAGTATTTT.

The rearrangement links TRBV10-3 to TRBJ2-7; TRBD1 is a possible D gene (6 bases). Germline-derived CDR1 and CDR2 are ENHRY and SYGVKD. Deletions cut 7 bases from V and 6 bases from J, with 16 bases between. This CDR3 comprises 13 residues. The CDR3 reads CAIKFQQGVEQYF. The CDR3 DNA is TGTGCCATCAAGTTTCAACAGGGCGTCGAGCAGTACTTC.

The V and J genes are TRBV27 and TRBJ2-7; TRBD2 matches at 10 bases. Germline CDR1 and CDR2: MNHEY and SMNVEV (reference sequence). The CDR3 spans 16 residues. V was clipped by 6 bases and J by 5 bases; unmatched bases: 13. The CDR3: CASRLAGVALPHEQYF. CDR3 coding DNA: TGTGCCAGCAGGCTAGCGGGAGTCGCCTTACCCCACGAGCAGTACTTC.

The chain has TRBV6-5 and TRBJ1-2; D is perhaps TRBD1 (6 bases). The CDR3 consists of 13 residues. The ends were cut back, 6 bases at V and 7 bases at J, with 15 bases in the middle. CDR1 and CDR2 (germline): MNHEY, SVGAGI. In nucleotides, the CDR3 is TGTGCCAGCAGATCCATACAGGGTTTTGGCTACACCTTC. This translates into CASRSIQGFGYTF.

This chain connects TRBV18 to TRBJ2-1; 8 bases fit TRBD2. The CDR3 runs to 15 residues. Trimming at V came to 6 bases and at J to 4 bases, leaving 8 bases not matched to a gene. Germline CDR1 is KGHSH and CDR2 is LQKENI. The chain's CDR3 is CASSEAGVLYNEQFF. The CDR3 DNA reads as TGTGCCAGCTCGGAAGCGGGAGTCTTGTACAATGAGCAGTTCTTC. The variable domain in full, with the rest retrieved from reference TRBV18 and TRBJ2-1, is NAGVMQNPRHLVRRRGQEARLRCSPMKGHSHVYWYRQLPEEGLKFMVYLQKENIIDESGMPKERFSAEFPKEGPSILRIQQVVRGDSAAYFCASSEAGVLYNEQFFGPGTRLTVL.

The CDR3 region has the DNA TGTGCCGTCGCCGGGACTAGGGGTTACAATGAGCAGTTCTTC. Translating gives CAVAGTRGYNEQFF. The chain combines TRBV24-1 with TRBJ2-1; TRBD2 matches 8 bases. CDR1 is KGHDR, CDR2 SFDVKD, per germline. The V segment lost 12 bases and the J segment 4 bases; nucleotides outside the gene matches: 10. The CDR3 sequence is 14 residues long.

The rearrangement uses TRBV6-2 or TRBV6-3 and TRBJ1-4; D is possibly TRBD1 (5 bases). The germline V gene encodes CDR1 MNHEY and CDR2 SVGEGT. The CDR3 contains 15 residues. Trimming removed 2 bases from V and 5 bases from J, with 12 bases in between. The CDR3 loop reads CASSYVGAQNEKLFF. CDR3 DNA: TGTGCCAGCAGTTACGTTGGGGCCCAGAATGAAAAACTGTTTTTT.